The clone carrying this T cell receptor beta chain was counted many times. CDR1 SEHNR and CDR2 FQNEAQ come from the germline V gene (reference sequence). The CDR3 covers 13 residues. The V end lost 5 bases, the J end lost 1 base, and 8 bases lay between the germline ends. An expansion of CD8+CD57+ cells by flow cytometry had been shown in patients chosen for sequencing. The data are from a study of CD8+CD57+ T cells in acquired aplastic anemia. TCR beta VDJ and CDR3 profiling used genomic DNA as template. TCRdb itself ran the reads through MiXCR, one entry per CDR3 protein. The table lists 150,000 to 200,000 distinct CDR3 sequences, around half of them singletons.

This receptor was identified in a human donor with aplastic anemia. The specimen was sorted CD4+, CD8+, or CD8+CD57+ T cells (not recorded which) from PBMCs. J is TRBJ1-2 and V is TRBV7-9, with a tentative D call TRBD1 (5 bases). The chain's CDR3 is CASSRDSNYGYTF. In DNA form, the CDR3 reads TGTGCCAGCAGCCGTGACAGTAACTATGGCTACACCTTC.